This passage covers 20 T cell receptor beta chains from one sample sequenced in a study of blood T cell repertoires in COVID-19. Clones were read by immunoSEQ multiplex PCR, and TCRdb kept only the in-frame ones, dropping some. The table lists 250,000 to 300,000 clones, around 90% of them singletons. Sequencing input: PBMCs or T cells enriched from blood (not recorded which). The source is a woman aged 40 to 50 who had recovered from COVID-19.

This clone was counted a single time. The rearrangement joins TRBV19 to TRBJ1-5; 8 bases align to TRBD1. The J segment lost 3 bases and the V segment lost 3 bases, leaving 4 bases of the junction unmatched. The CDR3 runs 15 residues. Germline assignment: CDR1 LNHDA and CDR2 SQIVND (reference sequence). CDR3 loop: CASSMPGQVNQPQHF. The CDR3 nucleotides read TGTGCCAGTAGTATGCCGGGACAGGTCAATCAGCCCCAGCATTTT.

This clone was found once. The rearrangement uses TRBV7-8 and TRBJ1-3, with D hard to call. There are 18 residues in the CDR3. Germline CDR1 and CDR2: SGHVS and FQNEAQ. V lost 2 bases, J lost 0 bases, and 17 bases lay in between. The CDR3 DNA is TGTGCCAGCAGCTTACGGAATCGTAGGGAGAGCTCTGGAAACACCATATATTTT. It translates to CASSLRNRRESSGNTIYF.

The chain couples TRBV3-1 (or the pseudogene TRBV3-2) to TRBJ2-5; 10 bases fit TRBD2. The CDR3 spans 15 residues. V lost 3 bases, J lost 2 bases, and 3 bases stayed unmatched. Germline V gives CDR1 LGHDT, CDR2 YNNKEL (reference sequence). This CDR3 is CASSHHSGGQETQYF. CDR3 nucleotide sequence: TGTGCCAGCAGCCATCATAGCGGGGGGCAAGAGACCCAGTACTTC.

This chain joins TRBV7-2 and TRBJ2-7; 8 nucleotides line up with TRBD2. Germline V gives CDR1 SGHTA, CDR2 FQGNSA. This CDR3 spans 14 amino acids. V was clipped by 5 bases and J by 4 bases; unmatched bases: 7. As DNA, the CDR3 is TGTGCCAGCAGCCTGAGCGGGAGCTTGTACGAGCAGTACTTC. Protein: CASSLSGSLYEQYF.

V gene TRBV5-4 combines with J gene TRBJ2-3; D is uncertain. Germline values: CDR1 SGHNT, CDR2 YYREEE (reference sequence). Between the trimmed V and J ends, which lost 0 bases and 15 bases, there was a span of 11 bases. The CDR3 is 11 amino acids. The CDR3 is CASSLGGRSYF. The CDR3 bases are TGTGCCAGCAGCTTGGGCGGTCGCTCCTATTTT.

This clone was seen once. The chain combines TRBV6-1 with TRBJ2-5; TRBD2 matches at 7 bases. V gave up 4 bases and J gave up 1 base; unmatched junction bases: 9. Germline CDR1 and CDR2: MNHNS and SASEGT. The CDR3 extends over 16 amino acids. Written as DNA, the CDR3 is TGTGCCAGCAGTGCGCTACTGACTAGCCTCCAAGAGACCCAGTACTTC. Its translation: CASSALLTSLQETQYF.

The CDR3 here is CASSPDRPSTDTQYF. CDR3 DNA: TGTGCCAGTAGCCCGGACAGGCCTAGCACAGATACGCAGTATTTT. The J gene is TRBJ2-3, the V gene TRBV19; 7 bases are shared with TRBD1. Trimming took 6 bases from V and 0 from J; bases not matched to a gene: 6. This CDR3 is built from 15 residues. In germline, CDR1 is LNHDA, CDR2 SQIVND (reference sequence).

The chain links TRBV5-1 to TRBJ1-1; 12 nucleotides align to TRBD1. CDR1 and CDR2 from the germline V gene are SGHRS and YFSETQ. The CDR3 runs to 16 residues. The V and J ends lost 4 bases and 6 bases, in that order; junction bases with no gene match: 10. CDR3: CASSLGTGGFFSEAFF. The CDR3 nucleotides read TGCGCCAGCAGCCTCGGGACAGGGGGCTTTTTTTCTGAAGCTTTCTTT. The full variable domain, completed using reference TRBV5-1 and TRBJ1-1, is KAGVTQTPRYLIKTRGQQVTLSCSPISGHRSVSWYQQTPGQGLQFLFEYFSETQRNKGNFPGRFSGRQFSNSRSEMNVSTLELGDSALYLCASSLGTGGFFSEAFFGQGTRLTVV.

The chain employs TRBV11-3 and TRBJ2-2, with a possible D match to TRBD2 (5 bases). Germline values: CDR1 SGHNT, CDR2 YENEEA. This CDR3 is 12 amino acids long. V was pared by 3 bases and J by 7 bases, with 6 bases between. The CDR3 bases are TGTGCCAGCAGCTTTCGGGGCGGGGAGCTGTTTTTT. It is translated as CASSFRGGELFF.

The V and J genes are TRBV4-1 and TRBJ1-2; a weak D match, TRBD1 (6 bases). V gave up 2 bases and J gave up 0 bases, with 10 bases separating them. Germline V gene lookup returns CDR1 MGHRA and CDR2 YSYEKL. CDR3 length equals 15 residues. The CDR3 loop is CASSQPGVANYGYTF. In DNA form, the CDR3 reads TGCGCCAGCAGCCAACCAGGGGTGGCTAACTATGGCTACACCTTC.

This chain joins TRBV27 and TRBJ2-7; 7 nucleotides line up with TRBD1. Germline V lookup: CDR1 MNHEY, CDR2 SMNVEV (reference sequence). CDR3 length equals 15 residues. The ends lost 6 bases at V and 3 bases at J; junction bases unmatched: 11. CDR3 region: CASSYDREPYYEQYF. In nucleotides, the CDR3 is TGTGCCAGCAGCTACGACAGGGAACCATACTACGAGCAGTACTTC.

The genes are TRBV4-2 and TRBJ1-1; D not certain. Germline V gene lookup returns CDR1 LGHNA and CDR2 YNFKEQ. V was clipped by 0 bases and J by 3 bases, with 5 bases between them. The CDR3 runs 13 residues. This CDR3 reads CASSQDLYTEAFF. The DNA for the CDR3 is TGTGCCAGCAGCCAAGATCTGTACACTGAAGCTTTCTTT.

The chain combines TRBV2 with TRBJ1-5; no definite D call. V shed 4 bases and J shed 7 bases, with 14 bases lying between them. Germline CDR1 and CDR2: SNHLY and FYNNEI. The CDR3 spans 14 residues. CDR3 protein: CASSGGDLNQPQHF. The CDR3 DNA follows: TGTGCCAGCAGTGGAGGAGATCTTAACCAGCCCCAGCATTTT. Using reference TRBV2 and TRBJ1-5 for the parts outside the CDR3, the full variable domain is EPEVTQTPSHQVTQMGQEVILRCVPISNHLYFYWYRQILGQKVEFLVSFYNNEISEKSEIFDDQFSVERPDGSNFTLKIRSTKLEDSAMYFCASSGGDLNQPQHFGDGTRLSIL.

The gene calls are TRBV5-1 and TRBJ1-1; weak D call: TRBD1 (5 bases). With 3 bases removed from V and 1 base from J, the gap between germline ends came to 7 bases. Germline V lookup: CDR1 SGHRS, CDR2 YFSETQ. The CDR3 contains 13 residues. CDR3 loop: CASSYGGNTEAFF. CDR3 nucleotides: TGCGCCAGCAGCTACGGGGGGAACACTGAAGCTTTCTTT. Together with reference TRBV5-1 and TRBJ1-1, the CDR3 gives the full variable domain: KAGVTQTPRYLIKTRGQQVTLSCSPISGHRSVSWYQQTPGQGLQFLFEYFSETQRNKGNFPGRFSGRQFSNSRSEMNVSTLELGDSALYLCASSYGGNTEAFFGQGTRLTVV.

The rearrangement joins TRBV21-1 to TRBJ1-1; TRBD1, the table's D call, was not compared with the DNA. TRBV21-1 is designated a pseudogene. The CDR3 extends over 13 amino acids. The chain's CDR3 is CASQQGGNTEAFF. CDR3 in DNA: TGTGCCAGCCAACAGGGTGGGAACACTGAAGCTTTCTTT.

The chain couples TRBV28 to TRBJ2-7; 8 nucleotides align to TRBD1. The germline V gene has CDR1 MDHEN and CDR2 SYDVKM. V dropped 7 bases and J dropped 3; count of bases not matched to a gene: 8. The CDR3 totals 14 residues. The CDR3 here is CASTLGQGLYEQYF. Written as DNA, the CDR3 is TGTGCCAGCACCTTAGGACAGGGCCTCTACGAGCAGTACTTC.

The rearrangement links TRBV12-3 or TRBV12-4 to TRBJ2-7; TRBD1 might be the D (6 bases). Trimming stripped 1 base from V and 3 bases from J, with 7 bases between. The length of the CDR3 is 13 residues. In DNA form, the CDR3 reads TGTGCCAGCAGTTTAGACAGGGTCTACGAGCAGTACTTC. This encodes CASSLDRVYEQYF.

The chain combines TRBV4-2 with TRBJ2-7, with D perhaps TRBD1 (5 bases). The CDR3 covers 13 residues. V was trimmed by 0 bases and J by 3 bases, leaving 6 bases between them. CDR1 and CDR2 from the germline V gene are LGHNA and YNFKEQ. As DNA, the CDR3 is TGTGCCAGCAGCCAAGATCAGGGCTACGAGCAGTACTTC. This codes for CASSQDQGYEQYF.

The chain uses TRBV5-1 and TRBJ1-2, with 9 bases lining up with TRBD1. The CDR3 consists of 14 residues. V shed 7 bases, J shed 5 bases, and the junction held 9 bases outside the gene matches. CDR1 and CDR2 (germline): SGHRS, YFSETQ. The CDR3 DNA reads TGCGCCAGCCATGACAGGGGGAGCATGTATGGCTACACCTTC. This codes for CASHDRGSMYGYTF.

The rearrangement joins TRBV29-1 to TRBJ1-3; no definite D call. V lost 5 bases and J 0 bases, leaving 17 bases between the germline ends. Per the germline V gene, CDR1 is SQVTM and CDR2 is ANQGSEA. This CDR3 has 16 amino acids. This CDR3 reads CSVSGKASFSGNTIYF. The CDR3 DNA reads as TGCAGCGTTTCAGGAAAGGCCAGTTTCTCTGGAAACACCATATATTTT.